The entry below gives a single TCR beta chain sequence along with its context. The antigen is unknown. This record comes from a study of monozygotic twins with inflammatory bowel disease. A 6-nucleotide sample barcode was carried by the UMIs, which template switching added. TCRdb re-called the 5' RACE reads; every CDR3 protein appears as one record, without DNA. This listing includes about 160,000 distinct CDR3 sequences. Study outcomes and limitations: IBD patients share fewer clonotypes with other people than healthy twins do, especially with disease activity. Among T cells, the various subtypes were not distinguishable. The inverse Simpson measure of TCRbeta diversity was lower in IBD patients than in healthy co-twins.

The germline V gene has CDR1 MNHEY and CDR2 SVGEGT. This CDR3 has 15 residues. Sequencing used blood. The chain has TRBV6-2 or TRBV6-3 and TRBJ1-6; the D call of TRBD1 rests on TCRdb alone, since no DNA is present to check it. The clonotype was recovered from a human donor with ulcerative colitis or Crohn's disease, or a healthy co-twin of an affected twin (not recorded which). The CDR3 reads CASSSPGQGYSPLHF.